These 4 T cell receptor beta chains came from one sample sequenced in a study of T cell changes during pregnancy in multiple sclerosis (dated by TCRdb to the late 2010s). Libraries were prepared through the immunoSEQ multiplex PCR assay. Not all clones reach the TCRdb copy of this immuneACCESS table, which keeps in-frame sequences only. Checked studies attribute under half of the gap to unresolved V genes and leave the rest unexplained. The sample table holds 50,000 to 70,000 clones, of which roughly nine tenths were seen once. Together, the top ten hold under 6% of the sample. The sample in question was CD8+ T cells from peripheral blood mononuclear cells, obtained before pregnancy. These receptors were obtained from a female donor with multiple sclerosis, enrolled in a pregnancy study.

The chain joins TRBV9 to TRBJ1-1; D remains ambiguous. The CDR3 covers 16 residues. Germline values: CDR1 SGDLS, CDR2 YYNGEE. Between the trimmed V and J ends, which lost 0 bases and 3 bases, there was a span of 15 bases. The CDR3 reads CASSVGPEVLYTEAFF. The CDR3 region has the DNA TGTGCCAGCAGCGTAGGGCCCGAGGTCCTCTACACTGAAGCTTTCTTT.

The chain carries TRBV28 and TRBJ2-1, with 9 bases matching TRBD2. CDR1 and CDR2 from the germline V gene are MDHEN and SYDVKM. V shed 5 bases, J shed 4 bases, and the junction held 12 bases outside the gene matches. This CDR3 comprises 17 residues. CDR3 loop: CASSPLGGGASYNEQFF. The DNA for the CDR3 is TGTGCCAGCAGTCCCCTGGGCGGGGGGGCTTCGTACAATGAGCAGTTCTTC.

The CDR3: CASSTLELIDLYNEQFF. Here the CDR3 DNA reads TGTGCCAGCAGCACCCTGGAGCTTATTGACCTCTACAATGAGCAGTTCTTC. This chain links TRBV21-1 with TRBJ2-1; TRBD2, as called in the table, went unchecked against the DNA. TRBV21-1 is a listed pseudogene. The CDR3 extends over 17 amino acids.

This chain uses TRBV13 with TRBJ2-3; 11 positions agree with TRBD1. Germline V gene lookup returns CDR1 PRHDT and CDR2 FYEKMQ (reference sequence). The CDR3 has 16 residues. Losses at the gene ends were 5 bases for V and 4 bases for J; bases not matched to a gene: 8. In DNA form, the CDR3 reads TGTGCCAGCAGCGTACGGGACAGGGGGACCGCAGATACGCAGTATTTT. Its protein product is CASSVRDRGTADTQYF.